The rows below give T cell receptor beta chains drawn from one sample of a study of regulatory T cells in long-lasting Graves disease. MiXCR was run by TCRdb on the multiplex PCR reads, yielding one entry per CDR3 protein. The table lists a few hundred thousand distinct CDR3 sequences, less than 25% of them singletons, with roughly 28% in the top ten. Sequenced here: peripheral blood mononuclear cells (PBMCs), sampled when the disease was refractory, from a patient treated with antithyroid drugs. The receptors shown here come from a female donor with Graves disease. CDR3s include the opening cysteine and the closing phenylalanine or tryptophan. Fields, in order: clone size, J gene, V gene, D gene, CDR3 protein, CDR3 DNA. A D gene is named only where the DNA matches it firmly. The size field is filled for only some rows; it gives once, few, many or a size class.

clone_size: -
j_call: TRBJ2-5
v_call: TRBV7-6
d_call: TRBD1
cdr3_aa: CASSPTGDGETQYF
cdr3_nt: TGTGCCAGCAGTCCAACAGGGGACGGGGAGACCCAGTACTTC

clone_size: many
j_call: TRBJ2-7
v_call: TRBV2
d_call: TRBD2
cdr3_aa: CASSEIRLADEQYF
cdr3_nt: TGTGCCAGCAGTGAAATCCGACTAGCGGACGAGCAGTACTTC

clone_size: -
j_call: TRBJ1-3
v_call: TRBV7-2
d_call: -
cdr3_aa: CASSENRDLLNTIYF
cdr3_nt: TGTGCCAGCAGCGAAAACCGGGACCTTCTGAACACCATATATTTT

clone_size: -
j_call: TRBJ2-5
v_call: TRBV5-5
d_call: -
cdr3_aa: CASSFRSSTGETQYF
cdr3_nt: TGTGCCAGCAGCTTTCGCTCCTCCACTGGGGAGACCCAGTACTTC

clone_size: -
j_call: TRBJ1-6
v_call: TRBV27
d_call: -
cdr3_aa: CASRRPPNSPLHF
cdr3_nt: TGTGCCAGCAGGCGACCCCCTAATTCACCCCTCCACTTT

clone_size: many
j_call: TRBJ1-2
v_call: TRBV5-6
d_call: -
cdr3_aa: CASSLTDSYGYTF
cdr3_nt: TGTGCCAGCAGCCTGACAGACTCATATGGCTACACCTTC

clone_size: few
j_call: TRBJ1-6
v_call: TRBV7-2
d_call: TRBD1
cdr3_aa: CASSPGQGSFPLHF
cdr3_nt: TGTGCCAGCAGCCCCGGACAGGGCAGTTTCCCCCTCCACTTT

clone_size: many
j_call: TRBJ1-1
v_call: TRBV2
d_call: -
cdr3_aa: CASTQETNTEAFF
cdr3_nt: TGTGCCAGCACCCAGGAAACGAACACTGAAGCTTTCTTT

clone_size: few
j_call: TRBJ1-6
v_call: TRBV20-1
d_call: -
cdr3_aa: CSAPLSPGNNNSPLHF
cdr3_nt: TGCAGTGCTCCTCTTAGCCCAGGGAACAATAATTCACCCCTCCACTTT

clone_size: -
j_call: TRBJ2-7
v_call: TRBV7-3
d_call: TRBD1
cdr3_aa: CASSATGEYEQYF
cdr3_nt: TGTGCCAGCAGCGCCACAGGGGAGTACGAGCAGTACTTC

clone_size: -
j_call: TRBJ1-1
v_call: TRBV19
d_call: -
cdr3_aa: CASTNGGVAEAFF
cdr3_nt: TGTGCCAGTACCAACGGCGGGGTGGCTGAAGCTTTCTTT

clone_size: -
j_call: TRBJ2-1
v_call: TRBV18
d_call: -
cdr3_aa: CASSPIPSSYNEQFF
cdr3_nt: TGTGCCAGCTCACCCATACCGAGCTCCTACAATGAGCAGTTCTTC

clone_size: -
j_call: TRBJ1-1
v_call: TRBV4-3
d_call: -
cdr3_aa: CASSQDSTRVNTEAFF
cdr3_nt: TGCGCCAGCAGCCAAGATTCAACGCGGGTGAACACTGAAGCTTTCTTT

clone_size: many
j_call: TRBJ2-7
v_call: TRBV20-1
d_call: TRBD2
cdr3_aa: CSARDPAGAGEQYF
cdr3_nt: TGCAGTGCTAGAGATCCGGCGGGAGCTGGCGAGCAGTACTTC

clone_size: -
j_call: TRBJ1-5
v_call: TRBV7-2
d_call: -
cdr3_aa: CASSPLGGSNQPQHF
cdr3_nt: TGTGCCAGCAGCCCGCTCGGCGGAAGCAATCAGCCCCAGCATTTT

clone_size: few
j_call: TRBJ1-1
v_call: TRBV9
d_call: -
cdr3_aa: CASSAKIGGAGTEAFF
cdr3_nt: TGTGCCAGCAGCGCCAAAATCGGAGGGGCTGGCACTGAAGCTTTCTTT